Each of the 17 T cell receptor beta chains below was sequenced from the same sample in a study of cytotoxic CD8 clonotypes in ibrutinib-treated CLL. Data came from immunoSEQ multiplex PCR; TCRdb stores just in-frame clones and leaves some out. The sample yields 200,000 or so clones, 75% to 80% seen once. The material was PBMCs, obtained after 12 months of ibrutinib treatment. Source of these receptors: a human donor with chronic lymphocytic leukemia.

This clone showed up just a few times. The V and J genes are TRBV2 and TRBJ1-2; D remains unclear. V lost 4 bases, J lost 4 bases, and 7 bases lay in between. The germline CDR1 and CDR2 sequences are SNHLY and FYNNEI. This CDR3 spans 12 amino acids. CDR3 nucleotides: TGTGCCAGCAGTGGGCAGGTCTATGGCTACACCTTC. It codes for CASSGQVYGYTF.

The V and J genes are TRBV5-4 and TRBJ1-6, with D possibly matching TRBD1 (5 bases). The germline V gene has CDR1 SGHNT and CDR2 YYREEE (reference sequence). Trimming removed 3 bases from V and 9 bases from J, with 16 bases in between. The CDR3 is made up of 15 amino acids. The CDR3 reads CASSWDGGVSSPLHF. CDR3 bases: TGTGCCAGCAGCTGGGACGGGGGGGTAAGTTCACCCCTCCACTTT.

The gene calls are TRBV6-5 and TRBJ1-2, with 7 bases fitting TRBD1. Unmatched junction bases numbered 12, after V lost 2 bases and J lost 6 bases. Germline loops: CDR1 MNHEY, CDR2 SVGAGI. There are 16 residues in the CDR3. The DNA for the CDR3 is TGTGCCAGCAGTTACAGCCCAGGGGGGCCCAGGGATGGCTACACCTTC. Its translation: CASSYSPGGPRDGYTF.

This sequence joins TRBV27 and TRBJ2-2; maybe TRBD2 (6 bases). This CDR3 comprises 15 residues. The ends were cut back, 2 bases at V and 7 bases at J, with 14 bases in the middle. CDR1 MNHEY and CDR2 SMNVEV come from the germline V gene (reference sequence). The CDR3, as DNA: TGTGCCAGCAGTTTACCGGGTGGAGGGGACGGGGAGCTGTTTTTT. Its protein is CASSLPGGGDGELFF.

The chain joins TRBV9 to TRBJ2-1; TRBD2 is a possible D gene (5 bases). In germline, CDR1 is SGDLS, CDR2 YYNGEE. Trimming stripped 0 bases from V and 0 bases from J, with 13 bases between. The CDR3 runs to 17 residues. The CDR3 nucleotides are TGTGCCAGCAGCGTAGGAGGCCGGGGAATCTCCTACAATGAGCAGTTCTTC. Its protein product is CASSVGGRGISYNEQFF.

This chain links TRBV7-8 with TRBJ2-7, with D uncertain. Germline assignment: CDR1 SGHVS and CDR2 FQNEAQ. The CDR3 is made up of 14 amino acids. Trimming pared 5 bases from V and 3 bases from J, leaving 14 bases between. Written as DNA, the CDR3 is TGTGCCAGCAGCCGAGAGGCAGGTAACTACGAGCAGTACTTC. The encoded protein is CASSREAGNYEQYF.

This chain's CDR3 is CASSPSGGVSTDTQYF. The CDR3 DNA follows: TGTGCCAGCAGCCCCTCCGGCGGGGTGAGCACAGATACGCAGTATTTT. This sequence joins TRBV7-9 and TRBJ2-3, with a tentative D call TRBD2 (6 bases). This CDR3 comprises 16 residues. Between the trimmed V and J ends, which lost 5 bases and 0 bases, there was a span of 15 bases. CDR1 is SEHNR, CDR2 FQNEAQ, per germline (reference sequence).

V and J are TRBV2 and TRBJ2-1, with D possibly being TRBD1 (5 bases). The germline CDR1 and CDR2 sequences are SNHLY and FYNNEI. Trimming shortened V by 3 bases and J by 2 bases, and 17 bases separated the two germline ends. The CDR3 has 17 residues. This CDR3 is CASSDRVLVGPYNEQFF. The CDR3 DNA reads TGTGCCAGCAGTGATCGGGTCCTAGTGGGGCCCTACAATGAGCAGTTCTTC.

This chain joins TRBV29-1 and TRBJ1-1, with 7 bases that match TRBD1. The junction had 9 bases not matched to a gene; V was cut back by 7 bases and J by 4 bases. The germline V gene encodes CDR1 SQVTM and CDR2 ANQGSEA. The CDR3 totals 13 residues. The CDR3 here is CSASDRRGTEAFF. DNA of the CDR3: TGCAGCGCCTCGGACAGGCGGGGCACTGAAGCTTTCTTT.

This rearrangement joins TRBV21-1 to TRBJ2-7; the DNA was not compared with TRBD2, the D call given in the table. TRBV21-1 is a listed pseudogene. The CDR3 is 16 residues long. The DNA for the CDR3 is TGTGCCAGCAGCAAAGTTAAGCGGGAGTTCTCCTACGAGCAGTACTTC. This gives the protein CASSKVKREFSYEQYF.

This clone was observed a handful of times. The V gene is TRBV27, the J gene TRBJ2-7, with 7 positions matching TRBD1. The ends lost 5 bases at V and 2 bases at J; junction bases unmatched: 6. The CDR3 has 14 residues. Per germline, CDR1 MNHEY and CDR2 SMNVEV (reference sequence). CDR3 region: CASSPGTATYEQYF. DNA for the CDR3: TGTGCCAGCAGTCCCGGGACAGCCACCTACGAGCAGTACTTC.

The rearrangement uses TRBV13 and TRBJ2-3; D gene uncertain. The V gene lost 5 bases and the J gene lost 2 bases, with 8 bases spanning the gap. This CDR3 region has 13 residues. The germline gives CDR1 PRHDT, CDR2 FYEKMQ (reference sequence). CDR3 sequence: CASSQGYTDTQYF. CDR3 in DNA: TGTGCCAGCAGCCAAGGATACACAGATACGCAGTATTTT.

The chain recombines TRBV7-8 with TRBJ2-7; 8 bases map to TRBD1. V lost 1 base to trimming and J lost 4 bases; unmatched junction nucleotides: 9. This CDR3 region has 16 residues. CDR1 is SGHVS, CDR2 FQNEAQ, per germline. The CDR3 nucleotides read TGTGCCAGCAGCTTAGTCGGTGGGCAGGGGGCTTACGAGCAGTACTTC. It yields the protein CASSLVGGQGAYEQYF.

This chain connects TRBV25-1 to TRBJ2-7; TRBD2 matches at 7 bases. CDR3 size: 14 residues. Germline assignment: CDR1 MGHDK and CDR2 SYGVNS. The V and J ends lost 5 bases and 2 bases, in that order; junction bases with no gene match: 6. CDR3 protein: CASSPLAETYEQYF. The CDR3 DNA follows: TGTGCCAGCAGTCCCCTAGCGGAGACCTACGAGCAGTACTTC.

The sample holds a few counts of this clone. This sequence joins TRBV11-3 and TRBJ2-2; D uncertain. CDR1 is SGHNT and CDR2 is YENEEA in the germline V gene. Trimming pared 1 base from V and 4 bases from J, leaving 4 bases between. The CDR3 extends over 13 amino acids. The DNA for the CDR3 is TGTGCCAGCAGCTTAGTTGTCACCGGGGAGCTGTTTTTT. Translated, it gives CASSLVVTGELFF.

The chain recombines TRBV30 with TRBJ2-6; D uncertain. Germline V CDR1 and CDR2: GTSNPN, SVGIG (reference sequence). Trimming shortened V by 5 bases and J by 2 bases, and 10 bases separated the two germline ends. The CDR3 extends over 14 amino acids. In DNA, the CDR3 is TGTGCCTGGGCCGGTATCCCTGGGGCCAACGTCCTGACTTTC. Its translation is CAWAGIPGANVLTF.

This clone was seen a single time. This chain connects TRBV5-4 to TRBJ1-2, with D maybe TRBD1 (5 bases). Germline CDR1 SGHNT, CDR2 YYREEE (reference sequence). Trimming cost V 3 bases and J 4 bases, with 10 bases left between them. This CDR3 is 13 amino acids long. DNA of the CDR3: TGTGCCAGCAGCTCAGACAGAATCTATGGCTACACCTTC. This encodes CASSSDRIYGYTF.